Each of the 28 T cell receptor beta chains below was sequenced from the same sample in a study of T cell responses to AZD1222 COVID-19 vaccine. The method was immunoSEQ multiplex PCR; TCRdb's version includes in-frame clones alone and lacks a portion of them. The sample has 130,000 or so clones, roughly 93% seen once; the top ten hold 3.1%. Sample: peripheral blood, taken on day 0 of AZD1222 vaccination. Receptors were obtained from an adult in good health.

The chain recombines TRBV7-8 with TRBJ2-7, with 9 bases aligning to TRBD2. Trimming at V came to 3 bases and at J to 3 bases, leaving 15 bases not matched to a gene. Germline CDR1 reads SGHVS; CDR2 reads FQNEAQ. The length of the CDR3 is 18 residues. The CDR3 DNA is TGTGCCAGCAGCTTCTACTCCACGGCGACTAGCGGAGTCTACGAGCAGTACTTC. Translating gives CASSFYSTATSGVYEQYF.

In this sample, this clone turned up a few times. The chain uses TRBV3-1 (or the pseudogene TRBV3-2) and TRBJ2-4; D remains ambiguous. This CDR3 has 17 residues. Germline V gene sequence: CDR1 LGHDT, CDR2 YNNKEL (reference sequence). Trimming removed 1 base from V and 3 bases from J, with 16 bases in between. The CDR3 nucleotides are TGTGCCAGCAGCCAAGGCCTTGGCCTTACAGTCAAAAACATTCAGTACTTC. It specifies CASSQGLGLTVKNIQYF.

The rearrangement uses TRBV3-1 (or the pseudogene TRBV3-2) and TRBJ2-6; no reliable D call. The germline V gene has CDR1 LGHDT and CDR2 YNNKEL (reference sequence). The ends were cut back, 6 bases at V and 0 bases at J, with 9 bases in the middle. The CDR3 extends over 15 amino acids. As DNA, the CDR3 is TGTGCCAGCAGTCCAGAGCGCTCTGGGGCCAACGTCCTGACTTTC. Its translation is CASSPERSGANVLTF.

V and J are TRBV10-3 and TRBJ2-1, with 9 positions matching TRBD2. Germline lookup yields CDR1 ENHRY and CDR2 SYGVKD. V dropped 0 bases and J dropped 7; count of bases not matched to a gene: 16. This CDR3 comprises 19 residues. The CDR3 nucleotides are TGTGCCATCAGTGAGTCTCCCCCCAGCCTAGCGGGGCGGGGGAATGAGCAGTTCTTC. Residues: CAISESPPSLAGRGNEQFF.

The chain combines TRBV28 with TRBJ1-2; D ambiguous. The V gene's germline CDR1 is MDHEN and CDR2 SYDVKM. CDR3 length: 13 amino acids. Trimming left V 7 bases short and J 4 bases short, with 13 bases between. CDR3 protein: CASTSTDSYGYTF. The DNA for the CDR3 is TGTGCCAGCACCTCTACCGATAGCTATGGCTACACCTTC.

The chain has TRBV15 and TRBJ2-2, with D perhaps given as TRBD1 or TRBD2 (6 bases each). Trimming took 6 bases from V and 6 from J, leaving 11 bases between them. The CDR3 extends over 13 amino acids. Germline loops: CDR1 LNHNV, CDR2 YYDKDF (reference sequence). The CDR3 nucleotides read TGTGCCACCAGAGCCGGGGGCGCCGGGGAGCTGTTTTTT. Protein: CATRAGGAGELFF.

The chain carries TRBV2 and TRBJ1-4; D ambiguous. Between the trimmed V and J ends, which lost 7 bases and 8 bases, there was a span of 14 bases. Per germline, CDR1 SNHLY and CDR2 FYNNEI. The CDR3 has 13 amino acids. CDR3 loop: CASIRRLEEKLFF. For the CDR3, the DNA is TGTGCCAGCATACGGCGGCTGGAAGAAAAACTGTTTTTT.

The V gene is TRBV5-1, the J gene TRBJ2-7, with D perhaps TRBD1 (6 bases). The V end was cut by 1 base, the J end by 6 bases, with 8 bases between. The V gene's germline CDR1 is SGHRS and CDR2 YFSETQ. The CDR3 length is 12 residues. The CDR3 nucleotides read TGCGCCAGCAGCTTGTTAGGGGGCGAGCAGTACTTC. Amino acids: CASSLLGGEQYF.

The chain has TRBV9 and TRBJ1-2; D unclear. The germline CDR1 and CDR2 sequences are SGDLS and YYNGEE. V was cut by 3 bases and J by 8 bases, with 11 bases left in between. The CDR3 runs 12 residues. CDR3 bases: TGTGCCAGCAGCGAAAACCGGGAAGGCTACACCTTC. The encoded protein is CASSENREGYTF.

The V call is TRBV28, the J call TRBJ1-1, with D maybe TRBD1 (6 bases). This CDR3 spans 14 amino acids. Trimming left V 7 bases short and J 3 bases short, with 15 bases between. Looked up from germline, CDR1 is MDHEN and CDR2 is SYDVKM. This CDR3 reads CASKIRGFYTEAFF. In DNA form, the CDR3 reads TGTGCCAGCAAGATTAGGGGGTTTTACACTGAAGCTTTCTTT.

The gene calls are TRBV27 and TRBJ1-2, with 7 positions matching TRBD1. Trimming at V came to 5 bases and at J to 3 bases, leaving 3 bases not matched to a gene. The CDR3 spans 13 residues. Germline CDR1 and CDR2: MNHEY and SMNVEV (reference sequence). The CDR3 protein is CASSLQGYYGYTF. CDR3 coding DNA: TGTGCCAGCAGTCTACAGGGGTACTATGGCTACACCTTC.

Details on this clone: The sample contains more than one DNA sequence encoding this CDR3. The chain recombines TRBV5-8 with TRBJ1-5, with D perhaps matching TRBD1 (5 bases). Germline loops: CDR1 SGHTS, CDR2 YDEGEE. The CDR3 length is 15 residues. Trimming stripped 0 bases from V and 7 bases from J, with 14 bases between. CDR3 in amino acids: CASSLARGGGQPQHF. The CDR3 DNA reads TGTGCCAGCAGCTTGGCCCGCGGTGGGGGGCAGCCCCAGCATTTT.

Here the CDR3 DNA reads TGTGCCAGCAGTTACCGGCAGACCTATGGCTACACCTTC. Encoded protein: CASSYRQTYGYTF. The chain employs TRBV6-2 or TRBV6-3 and TRBJ1-2, with unresolved D. The ends were cut back, 2 bases at V and 4 bases at J, with 8 bases in the middle. CDR1 and CDR2 from the germline V gene are MNHEY and SVGEGT. The CDR3 consists of 13 residues.

The chain couples TRBV19 to TRBJ2-2; D ambiguous. CDR3 length equals 14 residues. V was shortened by 4 bases and J by 0 bases, with 6 bases between the two germline ends. Germline CDR1 and CDR2: LNHDA and SQIVND (reference sequence). CDR3 DNA: TGTGCCAGTAGTACCGGACCGAACACCGGGGAGCTGTTTTTT. Amino acids: CASSTGPNTGELFF. The whole variable domain, remainder taken from reference TRBV19 and TRBJ2-2, is DGGITQSPKYLFRKEGQNVTLSCEQNLNHDAMYWYRQDPGQGLRLIYYSQIVNDFQKGDIAEGYSVSREKKESFPLTVTSAQKNPTAFYLCASSTGPNTGELFFGEGSRLTVL.

The V call is TRBV6-6, the J call TRBJ2-3; a possible D gene is TRBD2 (5 bases). The CDR3 covers 14 residues. The V gene's germline CDR1 is MNHNY and CDR2 SVGAGI (reference sequence). With 6 bases removed from V and 9 bases from J, the gap between germline ends came to 19 bases. The CDR3 DNA reads as TGTGCCAGCAGCCAGCGGACTGCAGCTGGAACGCAGTATTTT. Translation gives CASSQRTAAGTQYF.

This rearrangement joins TRBV25-1 to TRBJ1-1; 8 bases fit TRBD1. This CDR3 has 16 amino acids. CDR1 is MGHDK, CDR2 SYGVNS, per germline. After removal of 6 bases from V and 5 bases from J, the junction contained 14 bases not matched to a gene. The CDR3 protein is CASRPSRAGQGTEAFF. For the CDR3, the DNA is TGTGCCAGCAGGCCCTCCCGGGCAGGACAGGGTACTGAAGCTTTCTTT.

This rearrangement joins TRBV6-5 to TRBJ1-2, with D possibly matching TRBD1 (6 bases). The CDR3 spans 12 residues. From germline, CDR1 is MNHEY and CDR2 SVGAGI. The V end was cut by 6 bases, the J end by 7 bases, with 12 bases between. In DNA, the CDR3 is TGTGCCAGCAGCGAGCGGACAGTTGGCTACACCTTC. Translating gives CASSERTVGYTF.

The chain links TRBV6-5 to TRBJ2-1, with TRBD1 as a possible D gene (6 bases). Per germline, CDR1 MNHEY and CDR2 SVGAGI. The CDR3 totals 14 residues. V was clipped by 5 bases and J by 4 bases, with 12 bases between them. This chain's CDR3 is CASSKLQGYNEQFF. CDR3 DNA: TGTGCCAGCAGTAAACTACAGGGATACAATGAGCAGTTCTTC.

V usage is TRBV5-1 and J usage is TRBJ2-7, with D hard to call. This CDR3 is 11 amino acids long. Looked up from germline, CDR1 is SGHRS and CDR2 is YFSETQ. The ends were cut back, 0 bases at V and 5 bases at J, with 3 bases in the middle. In DNA, the CDR3 is TGCGCCAGCAGCTTGGGGGACGAGCAGTACTTC. Translating gives CASSLGDEQYF. Based on the CDR3 plus reference TRBV5-1 and TRBJ2-7, the full variable domain is KAGVTQTPRYLIKTRGQQVTLSCSPISGHRSVSWYQQTPGQGLQFLFEYFSETQRNKGNFPGRFSGRQFSNSRSEMNVSTLELGDSALYLCASSLGDEQYFGPGTRLTVT.

This chain links TRBV7-3 with TRBJ2-2; 11 nucleotides match TRBD1. The CDR3 consists of 18 residues. Trimming at V came to 2 bases and at J to 4 bases, leaving 9 bases not matched to a gene. The germline CDR1 and CDR2 sequences are SGHTA and FQGTGA. The CDR3 coding sequence is TGTGCCAGCAGCTTAGGGACAGGGGGAATCGGGTCCACCGGGGAGCTGTTTTTT. Protein product: CASSLGTGGIGSTGELFF.

The chain recombines TRBV6-6 with TRBJ2-5; 8 positions agree with TRBD1. The CDR3 is 11 amino acids. Germline V gene sequence: CDR1 MNHNY, CDR2 SVGAGI (reference sequence). This CDR3 is CVTLQGGTQYF. The CDR3 DNA follows: TGTGTGACATTACAGGGGGGGACCCAGTACTTC.

J is TRBJ2-7 and V is TRBV18; D may match TRBD1 or TRBD2 (5 bases each). The CDR3 loop spans 16 amino acids. Trimming removed 2 bases from V and 2 bases from J, with 16 bases in between. From germline, CDR1 is KGHSH and CDR2 LQKENI. The CDR3 bases are TGTGCCAGCTCACCAGTTGGGGCAGGCGGGCCCTACGAGCAGTACTTC. Amino acids: CASSPVGAGGPYEQYF. Using reference TRBV18 and TRBJ2-7 for the parts outside the CDR3, the full variable domain is NAGVMQNPRHLVRRRGQEARLRCSPMKGHSHVYWYRQLPEEGLKFMVYLQKENIIDESGMPKERFSAEFPKEGPSILRIQQVVRGDSAAYFCASSPVGAGGPYEQYFGPGTRLTVT.

The chain uses TRBV6-2 or TRBV6-3 and TRBJ2-5; 14 bases fit TRBD2. Looked up from germline, CDR1 is MNHEY and CDR2 is SVGEGT. V gave up 6 bases and J gave up 12 bases; unmatched junction bases: 15. The CDR3 contains 16 residues. CDR3: CASSPTQAGLAGVKYF. The DNA of the CDR3 is TGTGCCAGCAGCCCTACCCAAGCGGGACTAGCGGGAGTGAAGTACTTC.

V usage is TRBV29-1 and J usage is TRBJ1-3; D uncertain. Germline CDR1 SQVTM, CDR2 ANQGSEA. The CDR3 sequence is 12 residues long. V lost 6 bases and J 3 bases, leaving 9 bases between the germline ends. CDR3 protein: CSVREVGNTIYF. DNA of the CDR3: TGCAGCGTAAGAGAAGTTGGAAACACCATATATTTT.

The chain recombines TRBV7-3 with TRBJ2-1; TRBD1 matches at 11 bases. The CDR3 consists of 15 residues. Germline assignment: CDR1 SGHTA and CDR2 FQGTGA. After removal of 0 bases from V and 7 bases from J, the junction contained 2 bases not matched to a gene. The CDR3 DNA reads TGTGCCAGCAGCTTAACCCGGGACAGGGGGAATGAGCAGTTCTTC. Protein product: CASSLTRDRGNEQFF.

The genes are TRBV4-1 and TRBJ2-5; 7 bases line up with TRBD1. The germline gives CDR1 MGHRA, CDR2 YSYEKL. The trim removed 6 bases at V and 4 bases at J, leaving 5 bases unmatched. The CDR3 contains 13 residues. The chain's CDR3 is CASSPTGRETQYF. The CDR3 DNA reads as TGCGCCAGCAGTCCGACAGGGAGAGAGACCCAGTACTTC.

This rearrangement joins TRBV5-6 to TRBJ2-1; D may be TRBD2 (6 bases). The CDR3 contains 15 residues. Germline CDR1 is SGHDT and CDR2 is YYEEEE. V was pared by 0 bases and J by 4 bases, with 11 bases between. The CDR3 DNA reads TGTGCCAGCAGCTTGGCGCGGGAAAAGTACAATGAGCAGTTCTTC. Its protein is CASSLAREKYNEQFF.

This rearrangement joins TRBV27 to TRBJ2-7, with no clear D. Germline V gene sequence: CDR1 MNHEY, CDR2 SMNVEV (reference sequence). CDR3 length: 13 amino acids. Trimming shortened V by 6 bases and J by 3 bases, and 12 bases separated the two germline ends. The CDR3 sequence: CASSSWPLYEQYF. The CDR3 region has the DNA TGTGCCAGCAGCTCTTGGCCCCTCTACGAGCAGTACTTC.